Sequencing of this T cell receptor beta chain was carried out in a study of response to subunit inactivated influenza vaccine. Overall study results and limits: New T cells are recruited in small numbers by each seasonal influenza vaccination, according to the authors' suggestion.

As for this clonotype: Its antigen is currently unknown. The DNA is omitted, as the CDR3 cannot be located on it reliably, and the CDR3 follows TCRdb's listing.

The CDR3 region is 14 residues in length, termini included. The V gene's germline CDR1 is SQVTM and CDR2 ANQGSEA. TCRdb re-derived calls from the RT-PCR reads in MiXCR, one entry per CDR3 protein. The profile shows 170,000 or so distinct CDR3 sequences, about 11% of them singletons. This TCR was sampled from a man aged 45 to 70 who received an inactivated influenza vaccine. Sample: CD8+ T cells sorted from PBMCs, taken approximately 25 months after vaccination. This chain links TRBV29-1 with TRBJ2-7; TRBD1 was called by the table and not checked on the DNA. Here the CDR3 reads CSVGGGTGPLGKYF.